This record covers a single TCR beta chain. The template for TCR beta VDJ and CDR3 sequence profiling was genomic DNA. TCRdb recomputed calls from the reads with MiXCR, one row per CDR3 protein. The table shows 35,000 to 40,000 distinct CDR3 sequences, with around three quarters occurring only once. Trimming left V 3 bases short and J 5 bases short, with 13 bases between. The CDR3 is 15 amino acids. CDR1 and CDR2 from the germline V gene are KGHDR and SFDVKD. This record comes from a study of CD8+CD57+ T cells in acquired aplastic anemia. This chain connects TRBV24-1 to TRBJ2-1; the D gene is possibly TRBD1 (6 bases). Sequencing was carried out using sorted CD4+, CD8+, or CD8+CD57+ T cells (not recorded which) from PBMCs. This clonotype was sampled from a human donor in good health, serving as a control. The CDR3 is CATSDMGTIDNEQFF. The CDR3 DNA sequence: TGTGCCACCAGTGATATGGGGACAATAGACAATGAGCAGTTCTTC.